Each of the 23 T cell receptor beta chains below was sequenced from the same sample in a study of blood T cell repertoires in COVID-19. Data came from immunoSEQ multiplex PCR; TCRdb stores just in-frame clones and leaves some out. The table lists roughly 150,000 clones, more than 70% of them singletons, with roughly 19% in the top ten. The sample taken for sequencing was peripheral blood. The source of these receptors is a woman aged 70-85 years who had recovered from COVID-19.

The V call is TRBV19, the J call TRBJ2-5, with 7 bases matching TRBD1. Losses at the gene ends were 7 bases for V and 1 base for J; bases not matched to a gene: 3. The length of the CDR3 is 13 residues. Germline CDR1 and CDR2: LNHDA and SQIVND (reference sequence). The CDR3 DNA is TGTGCCAGTAAGAGACAGGGCCAAGAGACCCAGTACTTC. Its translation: CASKRQGQETQYF.

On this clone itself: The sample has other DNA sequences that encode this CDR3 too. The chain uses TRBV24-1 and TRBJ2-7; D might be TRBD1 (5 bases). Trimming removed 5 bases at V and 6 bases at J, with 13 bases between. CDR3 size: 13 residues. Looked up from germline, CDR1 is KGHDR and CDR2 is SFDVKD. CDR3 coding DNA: TGTGCCACCAGTGTCGGCAGGGTAGGCGAGCAGTACTTC. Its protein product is CATSVGRVGEQYF.

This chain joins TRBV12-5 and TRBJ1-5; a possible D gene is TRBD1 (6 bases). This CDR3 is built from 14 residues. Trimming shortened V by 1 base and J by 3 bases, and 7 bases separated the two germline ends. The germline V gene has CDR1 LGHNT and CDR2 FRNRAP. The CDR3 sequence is CASGLGTDNQPQHF. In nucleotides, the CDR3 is TGTGCTAGTGGTTTGGGGACAGACAATCAGCCCCAGCATTTT.

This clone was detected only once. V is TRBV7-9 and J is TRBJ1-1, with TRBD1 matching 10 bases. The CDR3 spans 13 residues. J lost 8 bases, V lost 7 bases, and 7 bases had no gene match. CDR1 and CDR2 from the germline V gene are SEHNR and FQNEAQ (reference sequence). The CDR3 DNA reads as TGTGCCAGCACCCGAGGACAGGGGGAGGAAGCTTTCTTT. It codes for CASTRGQGEEAFF.

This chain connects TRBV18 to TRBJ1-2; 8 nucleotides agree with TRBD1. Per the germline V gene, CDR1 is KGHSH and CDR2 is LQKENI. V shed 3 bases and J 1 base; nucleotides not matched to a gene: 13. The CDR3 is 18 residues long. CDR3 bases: TGTGCCAGCTCACCGGCTCTTGTCAGGGGGCCGAGTAACTATGGCTACACCTTC. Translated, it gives CASSPALVRGPSNYGYTF.

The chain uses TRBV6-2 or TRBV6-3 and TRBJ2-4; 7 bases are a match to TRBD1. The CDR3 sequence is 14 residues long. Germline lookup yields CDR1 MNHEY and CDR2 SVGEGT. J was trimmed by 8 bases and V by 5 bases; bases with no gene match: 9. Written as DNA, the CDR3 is TGTGCCAGCAGTCCAATCCTTACAGGGGACATTCAGTACTTC. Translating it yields CASSPILTGDIQYF.

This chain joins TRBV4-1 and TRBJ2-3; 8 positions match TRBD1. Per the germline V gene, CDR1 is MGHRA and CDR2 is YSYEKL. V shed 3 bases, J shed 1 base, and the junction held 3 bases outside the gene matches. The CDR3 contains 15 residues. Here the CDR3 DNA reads TGCGCCAGCAGCCAGGGACAGGCGCGCACAGATACGCAGTATTTT. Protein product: CASSQGQARTDTQYF.

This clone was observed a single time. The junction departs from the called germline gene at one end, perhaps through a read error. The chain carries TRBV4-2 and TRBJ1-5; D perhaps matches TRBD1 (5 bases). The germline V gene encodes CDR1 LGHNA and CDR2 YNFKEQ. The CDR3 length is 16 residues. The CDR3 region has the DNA TGTGCCAGCAGCAAAGAGGCAGGGTGGATCAATCAGCCCCAGCATTTT. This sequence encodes CASSKEAGWINQPQHF.

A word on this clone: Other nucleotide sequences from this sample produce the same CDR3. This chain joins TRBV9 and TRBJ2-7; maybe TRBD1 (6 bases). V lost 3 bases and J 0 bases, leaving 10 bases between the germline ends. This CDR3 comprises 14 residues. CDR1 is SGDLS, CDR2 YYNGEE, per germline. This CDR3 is CASSGRGSSYEQYF. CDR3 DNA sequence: TGTGCCAGCAGCGGCAGGGGAAGCTCCTACGAGCAGTACTTC.

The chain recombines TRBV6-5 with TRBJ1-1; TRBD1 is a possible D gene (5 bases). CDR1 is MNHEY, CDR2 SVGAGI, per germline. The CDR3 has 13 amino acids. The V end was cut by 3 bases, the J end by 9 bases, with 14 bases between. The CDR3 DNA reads TGTGCCAGCAGTTATACGAGTGGGGGGAAAGCTTTCTTT. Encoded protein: CASSYTSGGKAFF.

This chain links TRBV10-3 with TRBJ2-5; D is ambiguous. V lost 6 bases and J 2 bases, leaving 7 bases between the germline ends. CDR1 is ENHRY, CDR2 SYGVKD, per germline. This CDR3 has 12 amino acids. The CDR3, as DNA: TGTGCCATCAGCGACTTACAAGAGACCCAGTACTTC. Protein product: CAISDLQETQYF.

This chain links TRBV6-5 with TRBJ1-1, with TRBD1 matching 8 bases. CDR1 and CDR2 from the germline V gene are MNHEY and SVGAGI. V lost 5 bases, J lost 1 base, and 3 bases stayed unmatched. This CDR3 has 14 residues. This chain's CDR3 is CASSRTGTNTEAFF. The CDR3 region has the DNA TGTGCCAGCAGTAGGACAGGGACGAACACTGAAGCTTTCTTT.

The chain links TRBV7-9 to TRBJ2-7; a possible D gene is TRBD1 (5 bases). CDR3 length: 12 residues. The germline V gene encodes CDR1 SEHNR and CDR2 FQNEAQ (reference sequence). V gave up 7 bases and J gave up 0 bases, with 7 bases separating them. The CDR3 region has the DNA TGTGCCAGCACCGACAGCTCCTACGAGCAGTACTTC. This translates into CASTDSSYEQYF.

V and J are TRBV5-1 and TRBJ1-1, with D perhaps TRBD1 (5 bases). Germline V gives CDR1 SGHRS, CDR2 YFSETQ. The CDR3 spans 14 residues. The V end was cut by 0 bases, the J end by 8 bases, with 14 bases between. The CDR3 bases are TGCGCCAGCAGCTTGGCCCGCCTGGGACTGGAAGCTTTCTTT. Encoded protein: CASSLARLGLEAFF.

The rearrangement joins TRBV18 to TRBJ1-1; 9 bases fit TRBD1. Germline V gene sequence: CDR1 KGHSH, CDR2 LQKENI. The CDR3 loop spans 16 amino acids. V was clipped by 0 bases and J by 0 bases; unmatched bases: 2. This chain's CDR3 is CASSPPTGGMNTEAFF. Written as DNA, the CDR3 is TGTGCCAGCTCACCACCGACAGGGGGGATGAACACTGAAGCTTTCTTT.

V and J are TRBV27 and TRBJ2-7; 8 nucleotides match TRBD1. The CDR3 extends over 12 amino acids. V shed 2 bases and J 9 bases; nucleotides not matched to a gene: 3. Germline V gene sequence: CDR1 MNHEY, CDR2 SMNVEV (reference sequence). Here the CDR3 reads CASSLRQGRQYF. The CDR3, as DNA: TGTGCCAGCAGTTTAAGACAGGGGAGGCAGTACTTC.

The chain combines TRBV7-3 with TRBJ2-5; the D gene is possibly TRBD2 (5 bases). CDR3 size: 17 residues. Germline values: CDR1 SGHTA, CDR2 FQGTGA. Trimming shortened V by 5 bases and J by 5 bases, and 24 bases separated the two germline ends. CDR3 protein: CASSPGLQVDLGETQYF. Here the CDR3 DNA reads TGTGCCAGCAGCCCCGGACTGCAAGTCGATCTGGGGGAGACCCAGTACTTC.

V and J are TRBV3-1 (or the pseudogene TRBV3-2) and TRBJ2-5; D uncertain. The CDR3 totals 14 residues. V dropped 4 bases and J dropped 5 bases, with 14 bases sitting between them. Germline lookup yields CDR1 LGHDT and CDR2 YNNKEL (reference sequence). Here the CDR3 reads CASSPPGSPETQYF. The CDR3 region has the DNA TGTGCCAGCAGCCCCCCGGGTAGTCCGGAGACCCAGTACTTC.

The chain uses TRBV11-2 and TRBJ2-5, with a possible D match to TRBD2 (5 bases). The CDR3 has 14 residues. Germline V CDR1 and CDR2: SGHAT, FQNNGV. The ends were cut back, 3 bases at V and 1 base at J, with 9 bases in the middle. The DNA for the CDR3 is TGTGCCAGCAGCTTTAGAGCGGCCCAAGAGACCCAGTACTTC. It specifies CASSFRAAQETQYF.

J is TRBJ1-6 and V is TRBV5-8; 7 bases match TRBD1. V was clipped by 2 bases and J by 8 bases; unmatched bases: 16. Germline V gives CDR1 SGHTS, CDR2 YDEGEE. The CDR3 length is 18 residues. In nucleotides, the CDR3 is TGTGCCAGCAGCTTAGGGCCACCTCGACAGGGTAGAGATTCACCCCTCCACTTT. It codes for CASSLGPPRQGRDSPLHF.

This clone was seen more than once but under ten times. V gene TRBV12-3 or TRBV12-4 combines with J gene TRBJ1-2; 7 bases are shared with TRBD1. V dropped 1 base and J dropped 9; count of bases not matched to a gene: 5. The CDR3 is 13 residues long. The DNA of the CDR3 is TGTGCCAGCAGTTTAGGGGGGACAGTGCGCTACACCTTC. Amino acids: CASSLGGTVRYTF.

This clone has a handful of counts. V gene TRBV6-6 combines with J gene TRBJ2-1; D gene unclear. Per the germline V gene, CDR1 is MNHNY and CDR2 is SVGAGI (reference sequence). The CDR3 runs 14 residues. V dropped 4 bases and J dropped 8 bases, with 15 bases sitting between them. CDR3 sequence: CASSLNRQTHEQFF. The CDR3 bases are TGTGCCAGCAGTTTGAACCGGCAGACACATGAGCAGTTCTTC.

The CDR3 spells CAISESVGTGDTDTQYF. The CDR3 nucleotides are TGTGCCATCAGTGAGTCTGTGGGGACAGGGGACACAGATACGCAGTATTTT. This chain uses TRBV10-3 with TRBJ2-3; 10 nucleotides align to TRBD1. CDR1 and CDR2 from the germline V gene are ENHRY and SYGVKD. This CDR3 contains 17 residues. The V gene end was trimmed by 0 bases and the J gene end by 2 bases; junction bases not matched to a gene: 5.